A selection of T cell receptor beta chains follows, all from one sample in a study of blood T cell repertoires in COVID-19. TCRdb's table, derived via immunoSEQ multiplex PCR, lists solely in-frame clones and lacks some. Of 150,000 to 200,000 clones in the sample, approximately 80% were seen once. Material for sequencing was peripheral blood. The receptors shown here come from a woman aged 70-85 years with COVID-19, enrolled during active disease. Each CDR3 is given with its conserved first and last residue. D genes are given only for firm matches. Clone size is not always given. Where it is, it says once, few, many or a class for expanded clones.

j_gene: TRBJ1-1; abundance: once; v_gene: TRBV27; d_gene: NA; CDR3nt: TGTGCCAGCAGTTTGATACAGACGAACACTGAAGCTTTCTTT; CDR3aa: CASSLIQTNTEAFF
j_gene: TRBJ1-4; abundance: NA; v_gene: TRBV29-1; d_gene: NA; CDR3nt: TGCAGCGTTGAAGGTGGAGGGGCTTACCACGAAAAACTGTTTTTT; CDR3aa: CSVEGGGAYHEKLFF
j_gene: TRBJ1-2; abundance: NA; v_gene: TRBV4-1; d_gene: NA; CDR3nt: TGCGCCAGCAGCCAGGAAGTGGCAACCGGGACAAGAGGCTACACCTTC; CDR3aa: CASSQEVATGTRGYTF
j_gene: TRBJ1-2; abundance: NA; v_gene: TRBV7-9; d_gene: TRBD1; CDR3nt: TGTGCCAGCAGCACCGACAGGGGCGGCATGGGGATTGGCTACACCTTC; CDR3aa: CASSTDRGGMGIGYTF
j_gene: TRBJ2-6; abundance: NA; v_gene: TRBV30; d_gene: TRBD1; CDR3nt: TGTGCCTGGAGTGGTTGGGGGACAGAATTATCTGGGGCCAACGTCCTGACTTTC; CDR3aa: CAWSGWGTELSGANVLTF
j_gene: TRBJ2-1; abundance: NA; v_gene: TRBV11-2; d_gene: TRBD1; CDR3nt: TGTGCCACCCAATCCATCTACACAGGGGGAGTTTACAATGAGCAGTTCTTC; CDR3aa: CATQSIYTGGVYNEQFF
j_gene: TRBJ2-2; abundance: few; v_gene: TRBV10-1; d_gene: TRBD2; CDR3nt: TGCGCCAGCAGTGAGTGGGCCGGGGGGACGAACACCGGGGAGCTGTTTTTT; CDR3aa: CASSEWAGGTNTGELFF
j_gene: TRBJ2-1; abundance: few; v_gene: TRBV4-2; d_gene: NA; CDR3nt: TGTGCCAGCAGCCCTCCGGCCTACAATGAGCAGTTCTTC; CDR3aa: CASSPPAYNEQFF
j_gene: TRBJ2-5; abundance: NA; v_gene: TRBV5-6; d_gene: TRBD1; CDR3nt: TGTGCCAGCAGCGTCAAGAGGACAGGGGGCTACCAAGAGACCCAGTACTTC; CDR3aa: CASSVKRTGGYQETQYF
j_gene: TRBJ2-1; abundance: NA; v_gene: TRBV5-1; d_gene: TRBD2; CDR3nt: TGCGCCAGCAGCTCCGGGACTAGCGGGAGGAACAACAATGAGCAGTTCTTC; CDR3aa: CASSSGTSGRNNNEQFF
j_gene: TRBJ2-7; abundance: NA; v_gene: TRBV5-1; d_gene: TRBD2; CDR3nt: TGCGCCAGCAGCTCGGTCCGTAGCGGGCGGGGGGCCTACGAGCAGTACTTC; CDR3aa: CASSSVRSGRGAYEQYF
j_gene: TRBJ2-4; abundance: NA; v_gene: TRBV6-5; d_gene: TRBD1; CDR3nt: TGTGCCAGCAGACCCGGACAGGGAAACATTCAGTACTTC; CDR3aa: CASRPGQGNIQYF
j_gene: TRBJ2-3; abundance: NA; v_gene: TRBV4-1; d_gene: TRBD2; CDR3nt: TGCGCCAGCAGCGGCGGGGGGGCCGCGGATACGCAGTATTTT; CDR3aa: CASSGGGAADTQYF
j_gene: TRBJ2-1; abundance: once; v_gene: TRBV7-3; d_gene: NA; CDR3nt: TGTGCCAGCAGCCGGAGTCGTAGCTCCTACAATGAGCAGTTCTTC; CDR3aa: CASSRSRSSYNEQFF
j_gene: TRBJ2-1; abundance: NA; v_gene: TRBV10-2; d_gene: TRBD1; CDR3nt: TGCGCCAGCATTACCGGGACAGCTTACAATGAGCAGTTCTTC; CDR3aa: CASITGTAYNEQFF
j_gene: TRBJ2-1; abundance: NA; v_gene: TRBV9; d_gene: TRBD2; CDR3nt: TGTGCCAGCAGCTCCCATGGTAGCGGGGGCGATGAGCAGTTCTTC; CDR3aa: CASSSHGSGGDEQFF
j_gene: TRBJ2-5; abundance: NA; v_gene: TRBV7-8; d_gene: NA; CDR3nt: TGTGCCAGCAGCTTAGCGCCGCAGGGAGAGACCCAGTACTTC; CDR3aa: CASSLAPQGETQYF
j_gene: TRBJ1-5; abundance: NA; v_gene: TRBV5-4; d_gene: NA; CDR3nt: TGTGCCAGCAGCTTGGACGGGGTGAATCAGCCCCAGCATTTT; CDR3aa: CASSLDGVNQPQHF
j_gene: TRBJ2-7; abundance: few; v_gene: TRBV9; d_gene: NA; CDR3nt: TGTGCCAGCAGCCTGGGCTCAGCCTACGAGCAGTACTTC; CDR3aa: CASSLGSAYEQYF
j_gene: TRBJ2-3; abundance: NA; v_gene: TRBV14; d_gene: TRBD2; CDR3nt: TGTGCCAGCAGCCGATCGGGAGGGCCCCAAGATACGCAGTATTTT; CDR3aa: CASSRSGGPQDTQYF
j_gene: TRBJ2-1; abundance: NA; v_gene: TRBV4-1; d_gene: TRBD2; CDR3nt: TGCGCCAGCAGCCCTATAGCGGGAAAGCTGTTCTTC; CDR3aa: CASSPIAGKLFF
j_gene: TRBJ2-2; abundance: NA; v_gene: TRBV7-8; d_gene: TRBD2; CDR3nt: TGTGCCAGCAGCTTAGGGACTAGCGGAAACACCGGGGAGCTGTTTTTT; CDR3aa: CASSLGTSGNTGELFF
j_gene: TRBJ2-2; abundance: NA; v_gene: TRBV5-1; d_gene: TRBD2; CDR3nt: TGCGCCAGCAGCTTGGTGGCGCGGGGGATGACCGGGGAGCTGTTTTTT; CDR3aa: CASSLVARGMTGELFF
j_gene: TRBJ1-1; abundance: NA; v_gene: TRBV2; d_gene: TRBD1; CDR3nt: TGTGCCAGCAGTCAGAGGGACAGCGGCCGCACTGAAGCTTTCTTT; CDR3aa: CASSQRDSGRTEAFF
j_gene: TRBJ2-4; abundance: NA; v_gene: TRBV19; d_gene: TRBD2; CDR3nt: TGTGCCAGCGCGGGGGGAGCGGCTAGCCGAAACATTCAGTACTTC; CDR3aa: CASAGGAASRNIQYF
j_gene: TRBJ1-1; abundance: NA; v_gene: TRBV7-2; d_gene: TRBD1; CDR3nt: TGTGCCAGCAGCTTAGGGCACAGGGGTAGCACTGAAGCTTTCTTT; CDR3aa: CASSLGHRGSTEAFF
j_gene: TRBJ2-3; abundance: NA; v_gene: TRBV19; d_gene: NA; CDR3nt: TGTGCCAGTAGTAACCTAGGCACGGGGGAAAACACAGATACGCAGTATTTT; CDR3aa: CASSNLGTGENTDTQYF
j_gene: TRBJ2-1; abundance: NA; v_gene: TRBV5-8; d_gene: TRBD2; CDR3nt: TGTGCCAGCAGCTTGGGAGTAGCGGGAGGCGACAATGAGCAGTTCTTC; CDR3aa: CASSLGVAGGDNEQFF
j_gene: TRBJ2-1; abundance: NA; v_gene: TRBV7-2; d_gene: NA; CDR3nt: TGTGCCAGCAGCTCCGAGCGAGCGGGTTACAATGAGCAGTTCTTC; CDR3aa: CASSSERAGYNEQFF
j_gene: TRBJ2-7; abundance: NA; v_gene: TRBV11-1; d_gene: TRBD2; CDR3nt: TGTGCCAGCAGCTTAGGGGGACTAGTTACATCCGAGCAGTACTTC; CDR3aa: CASSLGGLVTSEQYF
j_gene: TRBJ1-2; abundance: NA; v_gene: TRBV30; d_gene: TRBD1; CDR3nt: TGTGCCTGGACCAAGACAGGGGGCCTCTATGGCTACACCTTC; CDR3aa: CAWTKTGGLYGYTF
j_gene: TRBJ2-3; abundance: NA; v_gene: TRBV27; d_gene: NA; CDR3nt: TGTGCCAGCAGTTTAGGTAGAATAGATACGCAGTATTTT; CDR3aa: CASSLGRIDTQYF
j_gene: TRBJ1-1; abundance: NA; v_gene: TRBV5-8; d_gene: NA; CDR3nt: TGTGCCAGCAGCCGACAGTACACTGAAGCTTTCTTT; CDR3aa: CASSRQYTEAFF
j_gene: TRBJ2-7; abundance: NA; v_gene: TRBV19; d_gene: NA; CDR3nt: TGTGCCAGTAGTATTGGAGGGGCGAACGCCTACGAGCAGTACTTC; CDR3aa: CASSIGGANAYEQYF
j_gene: TRBJ2-7; abundance: NA; v_gene: TRBV6-5; d_gene: TRBD1; CDR3nt: TGTGCCAGTGCCCCGACAGGGGTCTTCTCCTACGAGCAGTACTTC; CDR3aa: CASAPTGVFSYEQYF
j_gene: TRBJ1-1; abundance: NA; v_gene: TRBV11-1; d_gene: NA; CDR3nt: TGTGCCAGCAGCTTTTATGGCCTTCAAGCTTTCTTT; CDR3aa: CASSFYGLQAFF
j_gene: TRBJ2-7; abundance: NA; v_gene: TRBV5-1; d_gene: TRBD2; CDR3nt: TGCGCCAGCAGCCGATGGGGACTAGCGGGAGAGAGTGACTACGAGCAGTACTTC; CDR3aa: CASSRWGLAGESDYEQYF
j_gene: TRBJ1-2; abundance: NA; v_gene: TRBV14; d_gene: TRBD1; CDR3nt: TGTGCCAGCAGCCGACCCGGGACAGGGGTATCTGGCTACACCTTC; CDR3aa: CASSRPGTGVSGYTF
j_gene: TRBJ2-2; abundance: NA; v_gene: TRBV5-1; d_gene: NA; CDR3nt: TGCGCCAGCAGCTTGGCCGCGGGCGCCGGGGAGCTGTTTTTT; CDR3aa: CASSLAAGAGELFF
j_gene: TRBJ2-3; abundance: NA; v_gene: TRBV5-1; d_gene: TRBD2; CDR3nt: TGCGCCAGCAGCTCAGGACTAGCGAGGACAGATACGCAGTATTTT; CDR3aa: CASSSGLARTDTQYF
j_gene: TRBJ1-1; abundance: NA; v_gene: TRBV28; d_gene: NA; CDR3nt: TGTGCCAGCAGTTTGGGGCTCAGGGGCGGCACTGAAGCTTTCTTT; CDR3aa: CASSLGLRGGTEAFF
j_gene: TRBJ1-1; abundance: NA; v_gene: TRBV6-6; d_gene: TRBD1; CDR3nt: TGTGCCAGCAGTAAACAGGGGGGAAACACTGAAGCTTTCTTT; CDR3aa: CASSKQGGNTEAFF
j_gene: TRBJ2-3; abundance: NA; v_gene: TRBV6-1; d_gene: TRBD1; CDR3nt: TGTGCCAGCAGTTCACAGGGGTGGGGAGATACGCAGTATTTT; CDR3aa: CASSSQGWGDTQYF
j_gene: TRBJ2-4; abundance: few; v_gene: TRBV5-6; d_gene: TRBD1; CDR3nt: TGTGCCAGCAGCCCACTGCAGGGGGACAAAAACATTCAGTACTTC; CDR3aa: CASSPLQGDKNIQYF
j_gene: TRBJ2-2; abundance: NA; v_gene: TRBV5-1; d_gene: TRBD1; CDR3nt: TGCGCCAGCAGCCCTCGGCCCAGGGGGCGCAGGAACACCGGGGAGCTGTTTTTT; CDR3aa: CASSPRPRGRRNTGELFF
j_gene: TRBJ2-6; abundance: NA; v_gene: TRBV15; d_gene: NA; CDR3nt: TGTGCCACCAGCCGGACAGCAAGCTCTGGGGCCAACGTCCTGACTTTC; CDR3aa: CATSRTASSGANVLTF
j_gene: TRBJ2-5; abundance: NA; v_gene: TRBV5-1; d_gene: TRBD2; CDR3nt: TGCGCCAGCAGCTTGGAGGATGTCGGACTAGTAGAGACCCAGTACTTC; CDR3aa: CASSLEDVGLVETQYF
j_gene: TRBJ1-1; abundance: NA; v_gene: TRBV21-1; d_gene: NA; CDR3nt: TGTGCCAGCAGCACCATGACAGGCTGCCCTGAAGCTTTCTTT; CDR3aa: CASSTMTGCPEAFF
j_gene: TRBJ1-2; abundance: NA; v_gene: TRBV14; d_gene: NA; CDR3nt: TGTGCCAGCAGCCCAAGACTCAGCTATGGCTACACCTTC; CDR3aa: CASSPRLSYGYTF
j_gene: TRBJ1-6; abundance: NA; v_gene: TRBV6-5; d_gene: NA; CDR3nt: TGTGCCAGCTTTGGACAGTATAATTCACCCCTCCACTTT; CDR3aa: CASFGQYNSPLHF
j_gene: TRBJ1-3; abundance: few; v_gene: TRBV3-1/TRBV3-2; d_gene: NA; CDR3nt: TGTGCCAGCAGCCAGGGAGCACTTGGAAACACCATATATTTT; CDR3aa: CASSQGALGNTIYF
j_gene: TRBJ1-2; abundance: NA; v_gene: TRBV6-5; d_gene: NA; CDR3nt: TGTGCCAGCAGTTACGGTCTAGATCCCATCTATGGCTACACCTTC; CDR3aa: CASSYGLDPIYGYTF
j_gene: TRBJ2-1; abundance: NA; v_gene: TRBV13; d_gene: NA; CDR3nt: TGTGCCAGCAGCCCCAGGGTCAGGGGAGTCAATGAGCAGTTCTTC; CDR3aa: CASSPRVRGVNEQFF
j_gene: TRBJ2-2; abundance: NA; v_gene: TRBV7-8; d_gene: NA; CDR3nt: TGTGCCAGCAGCGTGGTCCCTTCTAACCGGGAGCTGTTTTTT; CDR3aa: CASSVVPSNRELFF
j_gene: TRBJ2-1; abundance: NA; v_gene: TRBV14; d_gene: TRBD2; CDR3nt: TGTGCCAGCAGCTTTACTAGCGGGAGGGCCTGGGAGCAGTTCTTC; CDR3aa: CASSFTSGRAWEQFF
j_gene: TRBJ1-3; abundance: NA; v_gene: TRBV29-1; d_gene: TRBD1; CDR3nt: TGCAGCGTTGTGGGACAGCAATTCTCTGGAAACACCATATATTTT; CDR3aa: CSVVGQQFSGNTIYF
j_gene: TRBJ1-1; abundance: NA; v_gene: TRBV12-3/TRBV12-4; d_gene: NA; CDR3nt: TGTGCCAGCACCCCAGGGGCCCACGAAGCTTTCTTT; CDR3aa: CASTPGAHEAFF